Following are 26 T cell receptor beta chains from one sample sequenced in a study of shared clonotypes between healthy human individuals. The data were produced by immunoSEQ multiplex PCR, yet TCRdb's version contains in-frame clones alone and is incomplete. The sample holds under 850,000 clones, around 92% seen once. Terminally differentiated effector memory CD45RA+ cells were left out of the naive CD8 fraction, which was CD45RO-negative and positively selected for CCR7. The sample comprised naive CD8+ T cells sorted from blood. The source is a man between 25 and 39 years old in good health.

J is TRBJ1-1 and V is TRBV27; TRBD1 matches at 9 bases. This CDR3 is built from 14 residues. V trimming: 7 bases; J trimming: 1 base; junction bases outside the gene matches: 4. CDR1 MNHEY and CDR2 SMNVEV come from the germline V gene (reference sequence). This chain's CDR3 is CASTEGQGNTEAFF. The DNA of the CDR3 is TGTGCCAGCACCGAGGGACAGGGGAACACTGAAGCTTTCTTT.

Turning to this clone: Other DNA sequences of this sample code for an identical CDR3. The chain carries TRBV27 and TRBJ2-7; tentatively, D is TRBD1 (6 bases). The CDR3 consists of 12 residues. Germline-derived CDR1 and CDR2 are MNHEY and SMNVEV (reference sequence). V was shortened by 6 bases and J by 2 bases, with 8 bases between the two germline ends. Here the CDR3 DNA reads TGTGCCAGCAGCAGGGGACCCTACGAGCAGTACTTC. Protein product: CASSRGPYEQYF.

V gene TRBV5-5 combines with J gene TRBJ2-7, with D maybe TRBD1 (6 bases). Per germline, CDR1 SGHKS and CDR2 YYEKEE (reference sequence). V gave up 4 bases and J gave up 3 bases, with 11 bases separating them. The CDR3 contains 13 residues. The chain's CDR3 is CASSNREYYEQYF. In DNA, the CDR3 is TGTGCCAGCAGCAACAGGGAATACTACGAGCAGTACTTC.

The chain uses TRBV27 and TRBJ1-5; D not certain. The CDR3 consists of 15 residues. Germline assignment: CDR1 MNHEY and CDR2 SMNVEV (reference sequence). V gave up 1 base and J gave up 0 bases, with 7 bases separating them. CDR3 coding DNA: TGTGCCAGCAGTTTATATTCATATAGCAATCAGCCCCAGCATTTT. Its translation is CASSLYSYSNQPQHF.

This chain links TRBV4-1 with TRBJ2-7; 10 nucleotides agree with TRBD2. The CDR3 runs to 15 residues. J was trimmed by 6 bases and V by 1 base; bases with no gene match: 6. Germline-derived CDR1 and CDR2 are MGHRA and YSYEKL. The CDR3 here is CASSQVAGGAGEQYF. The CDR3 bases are TGCGCCAGCAGCCAAGTAGCGGGAGGTGCCGGCGAGCAGTACTTC.

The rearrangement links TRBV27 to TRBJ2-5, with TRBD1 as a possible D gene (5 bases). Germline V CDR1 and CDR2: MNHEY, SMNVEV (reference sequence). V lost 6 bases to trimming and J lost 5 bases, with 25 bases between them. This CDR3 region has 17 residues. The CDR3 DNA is TGTGCCAGCAGCTTCCGCCAGGGATTTGCGTTCCAGGAGACCCAGTACTTC. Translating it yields CASSFRQGFAFQETQYF.

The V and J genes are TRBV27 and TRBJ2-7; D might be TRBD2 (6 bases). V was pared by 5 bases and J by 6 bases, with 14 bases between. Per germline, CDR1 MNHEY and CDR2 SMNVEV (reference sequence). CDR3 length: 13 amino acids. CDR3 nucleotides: TGTGCCAGCAGTCACGGACCCGGGGGCGAGCAGTACTTC. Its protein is CASSHGPGGEQYF.

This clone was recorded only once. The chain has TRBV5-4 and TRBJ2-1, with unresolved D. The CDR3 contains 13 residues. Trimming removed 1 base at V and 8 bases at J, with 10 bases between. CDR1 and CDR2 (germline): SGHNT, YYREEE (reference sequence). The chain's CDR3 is CASSLPSGDEQFF. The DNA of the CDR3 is TGTGCCAGCAGCTTGCCCTCGGGCGATGAGCAGTTCTTC.

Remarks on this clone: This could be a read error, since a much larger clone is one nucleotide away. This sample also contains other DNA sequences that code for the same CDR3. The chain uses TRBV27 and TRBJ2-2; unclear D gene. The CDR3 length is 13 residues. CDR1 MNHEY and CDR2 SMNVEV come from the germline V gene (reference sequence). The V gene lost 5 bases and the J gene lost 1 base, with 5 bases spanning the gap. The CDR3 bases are TGTGCCAGCAGTAGTGGGAACACCGGGGAGCTGTTTTTT. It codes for CASSSGNTGELFF.

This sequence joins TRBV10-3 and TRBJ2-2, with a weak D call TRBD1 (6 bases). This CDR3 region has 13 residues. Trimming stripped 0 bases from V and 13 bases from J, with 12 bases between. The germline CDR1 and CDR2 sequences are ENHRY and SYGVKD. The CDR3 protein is CAISESSGEALFF. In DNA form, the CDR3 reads TGTGCCATCAGTGAGTCATCAGGGGAAGCGCTGTTTTTT.

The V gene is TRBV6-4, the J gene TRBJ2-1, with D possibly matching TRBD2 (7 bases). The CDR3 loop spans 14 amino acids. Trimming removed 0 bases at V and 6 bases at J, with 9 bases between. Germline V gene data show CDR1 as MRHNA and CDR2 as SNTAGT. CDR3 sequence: CASSDSRGGNEQFF. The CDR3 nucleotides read TGTGCCAGCAGTGACTCGAGGGGGGGCAATGAGCAGTTCTTC.

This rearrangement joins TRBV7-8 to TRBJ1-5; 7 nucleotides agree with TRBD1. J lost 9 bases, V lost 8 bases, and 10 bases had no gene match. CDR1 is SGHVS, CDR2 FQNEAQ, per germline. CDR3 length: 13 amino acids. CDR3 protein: CASDDRDNMPQHF. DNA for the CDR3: TGTGCCAGCGACGACAGGGACAATATGCCCCAGCATTTT.

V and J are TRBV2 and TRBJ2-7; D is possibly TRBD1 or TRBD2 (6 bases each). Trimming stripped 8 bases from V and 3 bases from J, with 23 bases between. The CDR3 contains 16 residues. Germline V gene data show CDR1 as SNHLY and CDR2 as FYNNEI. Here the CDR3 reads CASGKLEGHLNYEQYF. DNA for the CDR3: TGTGCCAGCGGAAAATTGGAGGGACATTTAAACTACGAGCAGTACTTC.

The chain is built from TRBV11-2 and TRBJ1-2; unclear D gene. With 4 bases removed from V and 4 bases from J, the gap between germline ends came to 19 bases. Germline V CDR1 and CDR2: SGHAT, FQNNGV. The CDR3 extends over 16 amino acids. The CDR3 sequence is CASSYVLGSPGYGYTF. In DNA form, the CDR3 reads TGTGCCAGCAGCTACGTTTTGGGATCACCAGGCTATGGCTACACCTTC. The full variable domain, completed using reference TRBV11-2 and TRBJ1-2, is EAGVAQSPRYKIIEKRQSVAFWCNPISGHATLYWYQQILGQGPKLLIQFQNNGVVDDSQLPKDRFSAERLKGVDSTLKIQPAKLEDSAVYLCASSYVLGSPGYGYTFGSGTRLTVV.

CDR3 protein: CATLGGSYNEQFF. Here the CDR3 DNA reads TGTGCCACCTTGGGGGGCTCCTACAATGAGCAGTTCTTC. The V and J genes are TRBV7-9 and TRBJ2-1, with a tentative D call TRBD2 (6 bases). Germline values: CDR1 SEHNR, CDR2 FQNEAQ (reference sequence). Trimming shortened V by 10 bases and J by 0 bases, and 10 bases separated the two germline ends. The CDR3 has 13 residues.

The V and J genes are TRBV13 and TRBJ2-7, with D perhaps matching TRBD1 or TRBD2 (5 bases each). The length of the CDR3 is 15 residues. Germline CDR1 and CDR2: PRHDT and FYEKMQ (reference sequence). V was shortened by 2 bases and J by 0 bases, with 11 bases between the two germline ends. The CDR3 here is CASSLRGEGSYEQYF. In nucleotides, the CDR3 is TGTGCCAGCAGCTTAAGAGGGGAAGGCTCCTACGAGCAGTACTTC.

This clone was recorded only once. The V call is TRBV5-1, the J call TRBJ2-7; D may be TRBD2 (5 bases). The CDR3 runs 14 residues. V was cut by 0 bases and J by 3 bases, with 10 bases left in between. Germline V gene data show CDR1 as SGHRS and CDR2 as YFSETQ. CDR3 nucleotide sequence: TGCGCCAGCAGCTTGGCCGGAGGATTCTACGAGCAGTACTTC. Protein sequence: CASSLAGGFYEQYF.

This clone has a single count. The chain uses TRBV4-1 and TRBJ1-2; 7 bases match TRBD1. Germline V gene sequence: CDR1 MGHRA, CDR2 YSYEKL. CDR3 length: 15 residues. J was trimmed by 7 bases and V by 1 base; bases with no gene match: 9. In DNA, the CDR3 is TGCGCCAGCAGCCAAGTCAGGACAGGTCAAAGTGGCTACACCTTC. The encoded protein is CASSQVRTGQSGYTF.

CDR3 sequence reads: CASSLVAEPNTDTQYF. The CDR3 region has the DNA TGTGCCAGCAGCTTAGTGGCAGAACCTAACACAGATACGCAGTATTTT. The chain has TRBV7-6 and TRBJ2-3; D gene uncertain. Germline V lookup: CDR1 SGHVS, CDR2 FNYEAQ. The ends were cut back, 1 base at V and 2 bases at J, with 13 bases in the middle. The CDR3 loop spans 16 amino acids.

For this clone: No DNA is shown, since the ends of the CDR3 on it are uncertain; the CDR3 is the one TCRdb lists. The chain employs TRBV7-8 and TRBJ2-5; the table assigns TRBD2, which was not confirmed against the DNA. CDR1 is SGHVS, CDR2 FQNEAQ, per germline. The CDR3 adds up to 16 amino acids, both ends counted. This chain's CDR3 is CASSLRRGSFLETQYF.

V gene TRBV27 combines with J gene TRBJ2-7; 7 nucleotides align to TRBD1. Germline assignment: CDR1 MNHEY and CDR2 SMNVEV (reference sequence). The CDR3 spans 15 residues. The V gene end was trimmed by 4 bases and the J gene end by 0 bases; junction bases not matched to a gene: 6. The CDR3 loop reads CASSSRQGPSYEQYF. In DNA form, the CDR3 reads TGTGCCAGCAGTTCCCGACAGGGCCCCTCCTACGAGCAGTACTTC.

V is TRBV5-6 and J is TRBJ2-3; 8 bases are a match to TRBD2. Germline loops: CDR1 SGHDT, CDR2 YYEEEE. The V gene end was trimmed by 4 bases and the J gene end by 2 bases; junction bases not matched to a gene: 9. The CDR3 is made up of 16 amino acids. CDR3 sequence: CASSALTSASTDTQYF. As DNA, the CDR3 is TGTGCCAGCAGCGCCTTGACTAGCGCATCCACAGATACGCAGTATTTT.

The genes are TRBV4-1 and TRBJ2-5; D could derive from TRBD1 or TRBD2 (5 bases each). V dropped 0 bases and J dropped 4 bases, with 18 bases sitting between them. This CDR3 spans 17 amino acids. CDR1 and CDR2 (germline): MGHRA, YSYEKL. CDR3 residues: CASSQEGTVRWGETQYF. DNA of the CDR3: TGCGCCAGCAGCCAAGAGGGGACCGTCCGGTGGGGAGAGACCCAGTACTTC.

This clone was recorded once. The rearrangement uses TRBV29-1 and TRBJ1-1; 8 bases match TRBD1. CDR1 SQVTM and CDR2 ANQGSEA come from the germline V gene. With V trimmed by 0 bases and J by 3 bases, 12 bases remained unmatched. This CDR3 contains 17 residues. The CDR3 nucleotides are TGCAGCGTTGAAGATCGGAGGCAGGGGGCGAAAGACACTGAAGCTTTCTTT. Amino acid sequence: CSVEDRRQGAKDTEAFF.

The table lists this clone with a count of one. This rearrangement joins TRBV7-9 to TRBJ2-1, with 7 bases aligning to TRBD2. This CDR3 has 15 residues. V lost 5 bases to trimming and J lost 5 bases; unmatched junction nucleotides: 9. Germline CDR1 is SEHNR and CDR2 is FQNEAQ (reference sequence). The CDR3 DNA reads TGTGCCAGCAGCCCGAGGCCTAGCGGCGACAATGAGCAGTTCTTC. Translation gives CASSPRPSGDNEQFF.

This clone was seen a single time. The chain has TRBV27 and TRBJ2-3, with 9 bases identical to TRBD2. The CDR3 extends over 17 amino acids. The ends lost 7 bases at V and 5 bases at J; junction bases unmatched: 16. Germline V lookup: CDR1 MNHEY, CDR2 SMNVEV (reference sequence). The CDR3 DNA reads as TGTGCCAGCACTTCCCTGACTAGCGGCTTCAGTGGAGATACGCAGTATTTT. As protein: CASTSLTSGFSGDTQYF.